This is a list of T cell receptor beta chains from one sample in a study of T-cell reconstitution after alpha-beta-depleted transplantation in children. TCRdb independently ran MiXCR on the PCR reads; one entry per CDR3 protein. This table has roughly 170,000 distinct CDR3 sequences, around 7% appearing once. This sample comprised PBMCs from the stem cell graft donor, obtained from the stem cell graft. The source is a human donor who donated a stem cell graft to a child with Wiskott-Aldrich syndrome. Each CDR3 is given with its conserved first and last residue. Fields, in order: D gene, CDR3 length, clone size, J gene, V gene, CDR3 protein, CDR3 DNA. D genes are given only for firm matches. A clone size is listed for some rows: how often the clone was seen (once, few, many), or a class if it is expanded.

d_gene: -; len: 13; abundance: many; j_gene: TRBJ1-2; v_gene: TRBV29-1; CDR3aa: CSVEALDRYGYTF; CDR3nt: TGCAGCGTTGAAGCCCTAGACCGCTATGGCTACACCTTC
d_gene: -; len: 18; abundance: many; j_gene: TRBJ2-2; v_gene: TRBV11-2; CDR3aa: CASSLKVMGSAYTGELFF; CDR3nt: TGTGCCAGCAGCTTAAAGGTGATGGGGTCAGCGTACACCGGGGAGCTGTTTTTT
d_gene: -; len: 13; abundance: many; j_gene: TRBJ1-1; v_gene: TRBV29-1; CDR3aa: CSVERDSRSEAFF; CDR3nt: TGCAGCGTTGAAAGGGATAGTAGGTCTGAAGCTTTCTTT
d_gene: -; len: 14; abundance: -; j_gene: TRBJ1-1; v_gene: TRBV5-1; CDR3aa: CASALGGMNTEAFF; CDR3nt: TGCGCCAGCGCCCTGGGGGGTATGAACACTGAAGCTTTCTTT
d_gene: -; len: 14; abundance: many; j_gene: TRBJ2-1; v_gene: TRBV20-1; CDR3aa: CSAATPSSYNEQFF; CDR3nt: TGCAGTGCCGCCACGCCTAGCTCCTACAATGAGCAGTTCTTC
d_gene: -; len: 14; abundance: many; j_gene: TRBJ1-1; v_gene: TRBV7-2; CDR3aa: CASSLAILDTEAFF; CDR3nt: TGTGCCAGCAGCTTAGCGATCCTAGACACTGAAGCTTTCTTT
d_gene: -; len: 14; abundance: few; j_gene: TRBJ2-5; v_gene: TRBV3-1; CDR3aa: CASSPSGVKETQYF; CDR3nt: TGTGCCAGCAGCCCGAGTGGGGTAAAAGAGACCCAGTACTTC
d_gene: -; len: 15; abundance: many; j_gene: TRBJ2-1; v_gene: TRBV7-8; CDR3aa: CASRLRRRGGDEQFF; CDR3nt: TGTGCCAGCAGATTGAGGCGAAGGGGTGGCGATGAGCAGTTCTTC
d_gene: -; len: 12; abundance: once; j_gene: TRBJ2-4; v_gene: TRBV2; CDR3aa: CASSIGDDIQYF; CDR3nt: TGTGCCAGCTCGATAGGGGATGACATTCAGTACTTC
d_gene: -; len: 14; abundance: many; j_gene: TRBJ1-1; v_gene: TRBV6-4; CDR3aa: CASSAGPTNTEAFF; CDR3nt: TGTGCCAGCAGCGCGGGCCCCACGAACACTGAAGCTTTCTTT
d_gene: TRBD1; len: 16; abundance: many; j_gene: TRBJ1-2; v_gene: TRBV5-1; CDR3aa: CASSLRQGESNYGYTF; CDR3nt: TGCGCCAGCAGCTTGCGACAGGGAGAGTCTAACTATGGCTACACCTTC
d_gene: -; len: 16; abundance: many; j_gene: TRBJ2-7; v_gene: TRBV24-1; CDR3aa: CATSDPSGTNAYEQYF; CDR3nt: TGTGCCACCAGTGATCCCTCCGGGACGAACGCCTACGAGCAGTACTTC
d_gene: TRBD1; len: 17; abundance: many; j_gene: TRBJ2-1; v_gene: TRBV25-1; CDR3aa: CASSDQGQARFYNEQFF; CDR3nt: TGTGCCAGCAGTGATCAAGGACAGGCCCGATTCTACAATGAGCAGTTCTTC
d_gene: -; len: 9; abundance: few; j_gene: TRBJ2-7; v_gene: TRBV7-9; CDR3aa: CAGGYEQYF; CDR3nt: TGTGCCGGGGGCTACGAGCAGTACTTC
d_gene: TRBD1; len: 13; abundance: many; j_gene: TRBJ1-2; v_gene: TRBV9; CDR3aa: CASSKTGNYGYTF; CDR3nt: TGTGCCAGCAGCAAGACAGGGAACTATGGCTACACCTTC
d_gene: TRBD1; len: 15; abundance: -; j_gene: TRBJ2-7; v_gene: TRBV11-3; CDR3aa: CASSPKTGALGEQYF; CDR3nt: TGTGCCAGCAGCCCAAAGACAGGGGCCTTGGGCGAGCAGTACTTC
d_gene: TRBD1; len: 14; abundance: many; j_gene: TRBJ2-7; v_gene: TRBV29-1; CDR3aa: CSVGGRDRWSEQYF; CDR3nt: TGCAGCGTTGGAGGTCGGGACAGGTGGTCCGAGCAGTACTTC
d_gene: -; len: 17; abundance: -; j_gene: TRBJ2-1; v_gene: TRBV3-1; CDR3aa: CASSQGGPWSSYNEQFF; CDR3nt: TGTGCCAGCAGCCAAGGGGGCCCTTGGAGCTCCTACAATGAGCAGTTCTTC
d_gene: -; len: 15; abundance: -; j_gene: TRBJ2-2; v_gene: TRBV15; CDR3aa: CATSRVLGPTGELFF; CDR3nt: TGTGCCACCAGCAGAGTATTGGGTCCCACCGGGGAGCTGTTTTTT
d_gene: TRBD1; len: 14; abundance: many; j_gene: TRBJ2-7; v_gene: TRBV10-3; CDR3aa: CAISDGTGLYEQYF; CDR3nt: TGTGCCATCAGTGACGGGACAGGGCTTTACGAGCAGTACTTC
d_gene: TRBD2; len: 12; abundance: many; j_gene: TRBJ2-1; v_gene: TRBV20-1; CDR3aa: CTTREGPREQFF; CDR3nt: TGCACCACCAGGGAGGGTCCGCGGGAGCAGTTCTTC
d_gene: TRBD1; len: 16; abundance: few; j_gene: TRBJ1-5; v_gene: TRBV19; CDR3aa: CASSRSDRVRNQPQHF; CDR3nt: TGTGCCAGTAGTAGGTCGGACAGGGTAAGAAATCAGCCCCAGCATTTT
d_gene: -; len: 15; abundance: few; j_gene: TRBJ1-6; v_gene: TRBV5-1; CDR3aa: CASSPAGTENSPLHF; CDR3nt: TGCGCCAGCAGCCCCGCCGGGACGGAGAATTCACCCCTCCACTTT
d_gene: -; len: 15; abundance: many; j_gene: TRBJ1-5; v_gene: TRBV30; CDR3aa: CAWGAGDRSNQPQHF; CDR3nt: TGTGCCTGGGGGGCAGGGGATCGGAGCAATCAGCCCCAGCATTTT
d_gene: -; len: 12; abundance: few; j_gene: TRBJ1-4; v_gene: TRBV30; CDR3aa: CAWNKDQEKLFF; CDR3nt: TGTGCCTGGAACAAGGACCAAGAAAAACTGTTTTTT
d_gene: TRBD1; len: 12; abundance: many; j_gene: TRBJ2-1; v_gene: TRBV12-3/TRBV12-4; CDR3aa: CASSGWTGNQFF; CDR3nt: TGTGCCAGCAGTGGTTGGACAGGGAACCAGTTCTTC
d_gene: TRBD2; len: 16; abundance: many; j_gene: TRBJ2-3; v_gene: TRBV3-1; CDR3aa: CASSQLAGGSTDTQYF; CDR3nt: TGTGCCAGCAGCCAGTTAGCGGGAGGGAGCACAGATACGCAGTATTTT
d_gene: -; len: 11; abundance: -; j_gene: TRBJ1-1; v_gene: TRBV3-1; CDR3aa: CASRRDTEAFF; CDR3nt: TGTGCCAGCAGGCGAGACACTGAAGCTTTCTTT
d_gene: -; len: 13; abundance: many; j_gene: TRBJ2-1; v_gene: TRBV20-1; CDR3aa: CSATPGVRNEQFF; CDR3nt: TGCAGTGCTACCCCTGGTGTACGCAATGAGCAGTTCTTC
d_gene: TRBD2; len: 13; abundance: many; j_gene: TRBJ2-5; v_gene: TRBV10-3; CDR3aa: CATLPGLGETQYF; CDR3nt: TGTGCCACCCTCCCGGGACTAGGAGAGACCCAGTACTTC
d_gene: -; len: 13; abundance: many; j_gene: TRBJ2-7; v_gene: TRBV29-1; CDR3aa: CSVDSGQYYEQYF; CDR3nt: TGCAGCGTTGACTCGGGACAATACTACGAGCAGTACTTC
d_gene: -; len: 17; abundance: many; j_gene: TRBJ2-6; v_gene: TRBV5-5; CDR3aa: CASSWVGSISGANVLTF; CDR3nt: TGTGCCAGCAGCTGGGTAGGCTCGATCTCTGGGGCCAACGTCCTGACTTTC
d_gene: -; len: 16; abundance: many; j_gene: TRBJ2-2; v_gene: TRBV10-2; CDR3aa: CASSESVRVRTGELFF; CDR3nt: TGCGCCAGCAGTGAGTCTGTAAGGGTGCGAACCGGGGAGCTGTTTTTT
d_gene: TRBD2; len: 16; abundance: few; j_gene: TRBJ2-3; v_gene: TRBV24-1; CDR3aa: CATSDLLAGDTDTQYF; CDR3nt: TGTGCCACCAGTGATTTACTAGCGGGGGACACAGATACGCAGTATTTT
d_gene: -; len: 14; abundance: many; j_gene: TRBJ2-6; v_gene: TRBV5-1; CDR3aa: CASTRRQGANVLTF; CDR3nt: TGCGCCAGCACCCGCCGTCAGGGGGCCAACGTCCTGACTTTC
d_gene: TRBD1; len: 15; abundance: many; j_gene: TRBJ1-2; v_gene: TRBV20-1; CDR3aa: CSARANLGTAYGYTF; CDR3nt: TGCAGTGCTAGAGCGAACCTTGGGACAGCCTATGGCTACACCTTC
d_gene: -; len: 13; abundance: many; j_gene: TRBJ2-7; v_gene: TRBV12-3/TRBV12-4; CDR3aa: CASSLSSSYEQYF; CDR3nt: TGTGCCAGCAGTTTGAGTAGCAGCTACGAGCAGTACTTC
d_gene: -; len: 12; abundance: -; j_gene: TRBJ2-7; v_gene: TRBV5-1; CDR3aa: CASRTGPYEQYF; CDR3nt: TGCGCCAGCAGAACAGGTCCCTACGAGCAGTACTTC
d_gene: TRBD2; len: 16; abundance: few; j_gene: TRBJ2-7; v_gene: TRBV10-3; CDR3aa: CAISEGSAGDAYEQYF; CDR3nt: TGTGCCATCAGTGAAGGTTCCGCGGGAGACGCCTACGAGCAGTACTTC
d_gene: -; len: 14; abundance: -; j_gene: TRBJ2-7; v_gene: TRBV9; CDR3aa: CASSLAMTSYEQYF; CDR3nt: TGTGCCAGCAGCCTAGCGATGACCTCCTACGAGCAGTACTTC
d_gene: -; len: 14; abundance: -; j_gene: TRBJ2-7; v_gene: TRBV10-3; CDR3aa: CAISDLGIDYEQYF; CDR3nt: TGTGCCATCAGTGATTTGGGGATCGACTACGAGCAGTACTTC
d_gene: -; len: 14; abundance: many; j_gene: TRBJ2-1; v_gene: TRBV29-1; CDR3aa: CSVVRRLGVYEQFF; CDR3nt: TGCAGCGTTGTTAGGCGTCTTGGGGTCTATGAGCAGTTCTTC
d_gene: TRBD1; len: 17; abundance: many; j_gene: TRBJ2-1; v_gene: TRBV28; CDR3aa: CASSSNAGTGGGNEQFF; CDR3nt: TGTGCCAGCAGTTCGAATGCCGGGACAGGGGGGGGCAATGAGCAGTTCTTC